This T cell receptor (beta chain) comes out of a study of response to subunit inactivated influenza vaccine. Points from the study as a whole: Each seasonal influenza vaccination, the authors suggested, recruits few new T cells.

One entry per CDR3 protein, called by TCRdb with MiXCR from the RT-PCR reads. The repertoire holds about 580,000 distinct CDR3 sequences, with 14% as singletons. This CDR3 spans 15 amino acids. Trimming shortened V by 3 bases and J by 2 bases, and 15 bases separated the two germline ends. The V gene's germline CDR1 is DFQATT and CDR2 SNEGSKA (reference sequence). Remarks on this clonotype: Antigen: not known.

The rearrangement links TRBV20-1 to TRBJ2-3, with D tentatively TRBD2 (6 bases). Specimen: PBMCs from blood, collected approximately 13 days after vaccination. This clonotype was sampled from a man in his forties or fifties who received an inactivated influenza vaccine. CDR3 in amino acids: CSASKRVGSTDTQYF. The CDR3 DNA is TGCAGTGCTAGCAAGCGGGTGGGCTCCACAGATACGCAGTATTTT.